This is a list of T cell receptor beta chains from one sample in a study of blood T cells in healthy people across ages. TCRdb re-called the 5' RACE reads through MiXCR, storing one row per CDR3 protein. The sample lists nearly 800,000 distinct CDR3 sequences; around 25% were seen once. In addition, the sample was reused for a study of T cells of mothers and their children.

The sample comprised blood. These receptors originate from a boy between 10 and 17 years old in good health. Each CDR3 is given without its conserved first and last residue. Expanded clones are given a class, and other clones once, few, many or no size at all.

J gene: -
V gene: TRBV19
clone size: few
CDR3 protein: ASSSGLAAPYEQY

J gene: TRBJ2-5
V gene: TRBV28
clone size: few
CDR3 protein: ASSFTPGLVKETQY

J gene: -
V gene: TRBV20-1
clone size: -
CDR3 protein: SARGVAGVPEQF

J gene: TRBJ2-3
V gene: TRBV27
clone size: -
CDR3 protein: ASSSPSGKRTDTQY

J gene: -
V gene: TRBV3-1
clone size: few
CDR3 protein: ASSPPGTLTKGNEQF

J gene: TRBJ1-1
V gene: TRBV11-2
clone size: few
CDR3 protein: ASSEQGYTEAF

J gene: TRBJ1-4
V gene: TRBV25-1
clone size: -
CDR3 protein: ASSESGQSNEKLF

J gene: TRBJ2-3
V gene: TRBV4-3
clone size: few
CDR3 protein: ASSQDGGGSTDTQY

J gene: TRBJ2-1
V gene: TRBV28
clone size: few
CDR3 protein: ASSSPDRAGAEQF

J gene: TRBJ1-1
V gene: TRBV28
clone size: -
CDR3 protein: ASSRQTEAF

J gene: TRBJ2-7
V gene: TRBV29-1
clone size: few
CDR3 protein: GVRGFNEQY

J gene: TRBJ2-7
V gene: TRBV7-2
clone size: -
CDR3 protein: ASSPIAGVYEQY

J gene: TRBJ2-2
V gene: TRBV27
clone size: few
CDR3 protein: ASSSDRKTGELF

J gene: TRBJ1-5
V gene: TRBV20-1
clone size: once
CDR3 protein: SARDGGGGSNQPQH

J gene: TRBJ2-5
V gene: TRBV19
clone size: few
CDR3 protein: ASSTGLETQY

J gene: TRBJ2-6
V gene: TRBV28
clone size: few
CDR3 protein: ASSSGQGNSGASVLT